In this sample, the clone carrying this T cell receptor (beta chain) turned up a few times. What it binds is unknown. The sample has other DNA sequences that encode this CDR3 too. This sample stems from a study of cytomegalovirus exposure and HLA in healthy donors. Study-wide findings and caveats: Within the roughly 120 validation repertoires, first-cohort TCR clusters tended to co-occur, according to a later analysis. The study flagged around 160 TCR beta chains as cytomegalovirus-associated.

Using immunoSEQ multiplex PCR, the repertoire was profiled, and TCRdb retains in-frame clones only, with some absent. Here the sample spans under 400,000 clones, just over 85% being singletons. The germline V gene encodes CDR1 MNHEY and CDR2 SMNVEV (reference sequence). V was trimmed by 6 bases and J by 4 bases, leaving 7 bases between them. The CDR3 is 11 amino acids. This TCR was recovered from a woman between 18 and 29 years old in good health and CMV-seronegative. Sequencing was done on a sample of PBMCs. The gene calls are TRBV27 and TRBJ2-7; no reliable D call. Here the CDR3 DNA reads TGTGCCAGCAGCTTCGGGTACGAGCAGTACTTC. Amino acid sequence: CASSFGYEQYF.